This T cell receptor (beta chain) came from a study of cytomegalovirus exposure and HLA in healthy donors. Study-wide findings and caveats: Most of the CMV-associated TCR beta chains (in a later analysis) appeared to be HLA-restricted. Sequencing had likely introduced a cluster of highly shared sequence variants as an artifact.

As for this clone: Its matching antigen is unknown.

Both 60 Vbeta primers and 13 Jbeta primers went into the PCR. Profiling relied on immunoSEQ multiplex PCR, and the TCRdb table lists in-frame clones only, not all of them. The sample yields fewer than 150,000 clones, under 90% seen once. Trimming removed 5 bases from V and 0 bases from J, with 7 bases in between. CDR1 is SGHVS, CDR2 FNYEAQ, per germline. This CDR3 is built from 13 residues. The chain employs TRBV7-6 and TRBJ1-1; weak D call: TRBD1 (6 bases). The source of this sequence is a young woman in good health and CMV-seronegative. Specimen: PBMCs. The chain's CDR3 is CASSQGMNTEAFF. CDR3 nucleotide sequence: TGTGCCAGCAGCCAGGGGATGAACACTGAAGCTTTCTTT.